The clone carrying this T cell receptor beta chain was counted between two and nine times. Its antigen is still unknown. The sample belongs to a study of T cells in Graves' hyperthyroidism and ophthalmopathy. Study conclusions and caveats: A 13 V-J signature model discriminated ophthalmopathy versus stable hyperthyroidism.

Stable Graves' hyperthyroidism meant no ophthalmopathy progression within 18 months. The CDR3 regions of TCR beta were amplified from RNA transcripts. The primer set for the first-round RT-PCR of the TCR CDR3 was HTBI. TCRdb reprocessed the multiplex PCR reads via MiXCR and lists one record per CDR3 protein. The data hold 350,000 to 400,000 distinct CDR3 sequences, with around 14% observed a single time. CDR3 size: 13 residues. Germline V gives CDR1 KGHDR, CDR2 SFDVKD. With 0 bases removed from V and 7 bases from J, the gap between germline ends came to 8 bases. J is TRBJ1-2 and V is TRBV24-1; no firm D call. The sequence was obtained from a woman in her sixties or seventies with Graves' hyperthyroidism. The sample taken for sequencing was blood. The CDR3 loop is CATSDLTVSGYTF. CDR3 nucleotide sequence: TGTGCCACCAGTGATTTGACAGTCTCTGGCTACACCTTC.